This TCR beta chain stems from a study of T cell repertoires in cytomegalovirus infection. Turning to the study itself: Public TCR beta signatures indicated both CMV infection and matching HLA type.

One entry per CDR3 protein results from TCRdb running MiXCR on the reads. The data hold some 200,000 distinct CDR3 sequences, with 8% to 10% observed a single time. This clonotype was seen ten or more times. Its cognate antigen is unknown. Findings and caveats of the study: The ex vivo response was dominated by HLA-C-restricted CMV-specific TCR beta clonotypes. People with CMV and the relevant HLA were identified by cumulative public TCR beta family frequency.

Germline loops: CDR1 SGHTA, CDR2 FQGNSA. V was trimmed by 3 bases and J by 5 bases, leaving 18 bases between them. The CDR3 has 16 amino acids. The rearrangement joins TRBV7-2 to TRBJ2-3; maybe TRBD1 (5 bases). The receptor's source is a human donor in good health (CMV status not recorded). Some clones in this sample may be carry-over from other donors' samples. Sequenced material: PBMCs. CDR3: CASSLRWGSAIDTQYF. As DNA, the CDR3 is TGTGCCAGCAGCTTGAGGTGGGGCAGCGCAATAGATACGCAGTATTTT.